A selection of T cell receptor beta chains follows, all from one sample in a study of T cell responses to AZD1222 COVID-19 vaccine. Profiled with immunoSEQ multiplex PCR; TCRdb holds only in-frame clones, not every one. The top ten hold roughly 4.9% of the sample, which has approximately 88,000 clones, about 89% seen once. Material: peripheral blood, obtained 28 days after the second AZD1222 dose. The receptor set was obtained from an adult who received the AZD1222 COVID-19 vaccine. The CDR3 runs from the conserved cysteine through the conserved F or W. The D gene is left open where the match is weak. A clone size is listed for some rows: how often the clone was seen (once, few, many), or a class if it is expanded.

v_gene	d_gene	j_gene	len	abundance	CDR3aa	CDR3nt
TRBV6-1	TRBD1	TRBJ1-1	15	-	CASSDRRQGDTEAFF	TGTGCCAGCAGTGACCGAAGACAGGGGGACACTGAAGCTTTCTTT
TRBV9	-	TRBJ2-7	11	-	CASSTPGEQYF	TGTGCCAGCAGCACTCCCGGCGAGCAGTACTTC
TRBV2	-	TRBJ1-1	14	-	CASSGRSSASEAFF	TGTGCCAGCAGCGGCCGGTCGAGTGCATCTGAAGCTTTCTTT
TRBV29-1	-	TRBJ2-2	14	-	CSGSQGSNTGELFF	TGCAGCGGCTCACAGGGCTCGAACACCGGGGAGCTGTTTTTT
TRBV5-1	-	TRBJ2-2	14	-	CASSYNDRAGELFF	TGCGCCAGCAGCTACAATGACCGGGCCGGGGAGCTGTTTTTT
TRBV5-1	-	TRBJ1-6	15	-	CASSDHRAIGSPLHF	TGCGCCAGCAGCGACCACAGGGCTATAGGTTCACCCCTCCACTTT
TRBV2	TRBD1	TRBJ2-2	15	-	CASSSGTGGTGELFF	TGTGCCAGCAGCTCCGGGACAGGGGGAACCGGGGAGCTGTTTTTT
TRBV19	-	TRBJ1-2	13	-	CASSLLNSYGYTF	TGTGCCAGTAGTTTACTGAATTCCTATGGCTACACCTTC
TRBV5-1	TRBD1	TRBJ2-5	15	-	CASSRTGGREETQYF	TGCGCCAGCAGCAGGACAGGGGGAAGGGAGGAGACCCAGTACTTC
TRBV5-4	-	TRBJ2-5	16	-	CASSSPDGGPGETQYF	TGTGCCAGCAGCTCGCCGGACGGGGGCCCGGGGGAGACCCAGTACTTC
TRBV5-5	-	TRBJ2-2	16	-	CASSWMGGGNTGELFF	TGTGCCAGCAGCTGGATGGGAGGGGGTAACACCGGGGAGCTGTTTTTT
TRBV7-3	TRBD1	TRBJ1-1	17	-	CASSQRQGAPLGTEAFF	TGTGCCAGCAGCCAACGGCAGGGGGCCCCTTTGGGCACTGAAGCTTTCTTT
TRBV9	-	TRBJ2-2	16	-	CASSVAGAVSTGELFF	TGTGCCAGCAGCGTAGCTGGGGCAGTGTCGACGGGGGAGCTGTTTTTT
TRBV9	-	TRBJ1-2	16	-	CASRFMGQGIDYGYTF	TGTGCCAGCAGATTTATGGGGCAGGGAATCGACTATGGCTACACCTTC
TRBV29-1	TRBD1	TRBJ2-2	14	-	CSVGQGGFAGELFF	TGCAGCGTCGGACAGGGGGGGTTTGCCGGGGAGCTGTTTTTT
TRBV5-1	-	TRBJ1-2	14	-	CASSWGRGAYGYTF	TGCGCCAGCAGCTGGGGTCGAGGGGCCTATGGCTACACCTTC
TRBV19	-	TRBJ1-4	15	once	CASSPRRQTNEKLFF	TGTGCCAGTAGTCCCCGCCGACAGACTAATGAAAAACTGTTTTTT
TRBV5-1	-	TRBJ2-3	11	-	CASSHAASQYF	TGCGCCAGCAGTCACGCCGCGTCGCAGTATTTT
TRBV19	TRBD2	TRBJ2-3	16	-	CASSLQAGGLMDTQYF	TGTGCCAGTAGCCTCCAAGCGGGGGGGCTTATGGATACGCAGTATTTT
TRBV19	-	TRBJ1-6	14	-	CASSITGIGSPLHF	TGTGCCAGTAGTATAACAGGGATTGGATCACCCCTCCACTTT
TRBV27	TRBD1	TRBJ1-5	16	-	CASRGPGQLGGQPQHF	TGTGCCAGCAGGGGGCCGGGACAGCTTGGGGGTCAGCCCCAGCATTTT
TRBV5-1	TRBD1	TRBJ1-2	13	-	CASSWRQGGGYTF	TGCGCCAGCAGTTGGCGGCAGGGGGGCGGCTACACCTTC